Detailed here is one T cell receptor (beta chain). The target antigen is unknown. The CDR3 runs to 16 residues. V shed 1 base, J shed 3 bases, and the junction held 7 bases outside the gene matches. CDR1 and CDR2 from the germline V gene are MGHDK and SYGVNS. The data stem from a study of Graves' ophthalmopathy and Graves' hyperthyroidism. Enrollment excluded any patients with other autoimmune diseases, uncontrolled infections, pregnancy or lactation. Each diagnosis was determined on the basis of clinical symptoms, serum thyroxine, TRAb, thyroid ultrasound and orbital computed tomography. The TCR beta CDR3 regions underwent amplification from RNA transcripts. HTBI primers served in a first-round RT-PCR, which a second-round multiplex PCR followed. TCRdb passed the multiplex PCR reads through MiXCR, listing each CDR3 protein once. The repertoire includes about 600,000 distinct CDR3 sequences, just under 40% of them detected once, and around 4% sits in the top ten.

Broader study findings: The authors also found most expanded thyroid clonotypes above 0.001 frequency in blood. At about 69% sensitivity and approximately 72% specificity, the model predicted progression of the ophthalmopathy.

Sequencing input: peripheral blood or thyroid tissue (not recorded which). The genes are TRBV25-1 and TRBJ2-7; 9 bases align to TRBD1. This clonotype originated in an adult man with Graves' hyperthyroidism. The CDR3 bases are TGTGCCAGCAGTGAATTTCAATGGACAGGGGTCTACGAGCAGTACTTC. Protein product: CASSEFQWTGVYEQYF.